Below are 14 T cell receptor beta chains sequenced from a single sample in a study of T cell responses to AZD1222 COVID-19 vaccine. Assay used: immunoSEQ multiplex PCR; TCRdb lists only in-frame clones, some missing. Of some 140,000 clones listed, approximately 88% are singletons. The input for sequencing was peripheral blood, taken 28 days after the second AZD1222 dose. Receptors were obtained from an adult who received the AZD1222 COVID-19 vaccine.

The J gene is TRBJ2-3, the V gene TRBV19; 12 bases match TRBD1. CDR3 length: 17 amino acids. Germline CDR1 reads LNHDA; CDR2 reads SQIVND (reference sequence). V shed 5 bases, J shed 3 bases, and the junction held 9 bases outside the gene matches. The CDR3 here is CASSSRDRGLNTDTQYF. The CDR3, as DNA: TGTGCCAGTAGTTCCCGGGACAGGGGGCTTAATACAGATACGCAGTATTTT.

This sequence joins TRBV29-1 and TRBJ2-5, with 13 bases aligning to TRBD2. Germline lookup yields CDR1 SQVTM and CDR2 ANQGSEA. The CDR3 covers 14 residues. The V segment lost 6 bases and the J segment 5 bases; nucleotides outside the gene matches: 6. DNA for the CDR3: TGCAGCGTACGACTAGCGGGAGGCTGGGAGACCCAGTACTTC. This encodes CSVRLAGGWETQYF.

This chain uses TRBV27 with TRBJ2-7; 9 positions agree with TRBD1. Germline V gene data show CDR1 as MNHEY and CDR2 as SMNVEV (reference sequence). The CDR3 extends over 15 amino acids. Trimming removed 5 bases from V and 4 bases from J; junction bases left unmatched: 9. The DNA for the CDR3 is TGTGCCAGCAGTCTATACCCCGGGACAGGGTACGAGCAGTACTTC. Amino acid sequence: CASSLYPGTGYEQYF.

Notes on this clone: Sequence at one end of the junction differs from germline and may be a read error. The chain links TRBV29-1 to TRBJ2-3, with unresolved D. Per germline, CDR1 SQVTM and CDR2 ANQGSEA. CDR3 size: 8 residues. CDR3 residues: CSVEKGNF. As DNA, the CDR3 is TGCAGCGTTGAAAAGGGTAATTTT.

The chain joins TRBV5-4 to TRBJ2-1; D might be TRBD1 or TRBD2, each matching 5 bases. The CDR3 sequence is 14 residues long. Trimming removed 0 bases from V and 10 bases from J, with 14 bases in between. The germline V gene has CDR1 SGHNT and CDR2 YYREEE (reference sequence). The CDR3 nucleotides are TGTGCCAGCAGCTTGGAGGGGACCCCAGGAGAGCAGTTCTTC. This codes for CASSLEGTPGEQFF.

This chain uses TRBV6-5 with TRBJ1-2; perhaps TRBD1 as D (5 bases). The CDR3 has 15 amino acids. V lost 8 bases, J lost 4 bases, and 20 bases lay in between. Germline loops: CDR1 MNHEY, CDR2 SVGAGI. This CDR3 is CASVVRGVDGYGYTF. The DNA for the CDR3 is TGTGCCAGCGTAGTGAGAGGGGTCGATGGCTATGGCTACACCTTC.

This chain joins TRBV29-1 and TRBJ1-6; D remains unclear. V lost 4 bases to trimming and J lost 8 bases, with 12 bases between them. The CDR3 spans 13 residues. Germline CDR1 reads SQVTM; CDR2 reads ANQGSEA. CDR3 nucleotides: TGCAGCGTTGGACACACCGCCGATTCACCCCTCCACTTT. Translated: CSVGHTADSPLHF.

V is TRBV11-1 and J is TRBJ2-1, with 7 bases lining up with TRBD1. This CDR3 has 15 amino acids. After removal of 5 bases from V and 7 bases from J, the junction contained 11 bases not matched to a gene. The germline V gene has CDR1 SGHAT and CDR2 FQDESV (reference sequence). The CDR3 nucleotides are TGTGCCAGCAGCGGAAGACAGGGACCCCTGAATGAGCAGTTCTTC. This translates into CASSGRQGPLNEQFF.

The chain uses TRBV14 and TRBJ1-2, with D hard to call. The germline CDR1 and CDR2 sequences are SGHDN and FVKESK. V lost 4 bases and J lost 3, with 9 bases in between. The CDR3 consists of 13 residues. The CDR3: CASSPWTDYGYTF. The CDR3 bases are TGTGCCAGCAGCCCCTGGACGGACTATGGCTACACCTTC.

The chain recombines TRBV30 with TRBJ2-2, with 11 nucleotides matching TRBD2. The V and J ends lost 5 bases and 4 bases, in that order; junction bases with no gene match: 6. Per the germline V gene, CDR1 is GTSNPN and CDR2 is SVGIG (reference sequence). The CDR3 runs 15 residues. The CDR3 coding sequence is TGTGCCTGGCGTTATAGCGGGGGGGCCACCGGGGAGCTGTTTTTT. This gives the protein CAWRYSGGATGELFF.

This clone is labeled as large. The chain couples TRBV3-1 (or the pseudogene TRBV3-2) to TRBJ2-5; weak D call: TRBD1 (5 bases). Germline V gene data show CDR1 as LGHDT and CDR2 as YNNKEL (reference sequence). Trimming removed 2 bases from V and 7 bases from J, with 17 bases in between. The length of the CDR3 is 15 residues. The CDR3 nucleotides read TGTGCCAGCAGCCAAAAGGTGGGGCCGGAGAGGACCCAGTACTTC. It encodes CASSQKVGPERTQYF.

This rearrangement joins TRBV5-6 to TRBJ2-7; maybe TRBD1 (7 bases). Trimming pared 4 bases from V and 3 bases from J, leaving 11 bases between. CDR1 is SGHDT and CDR2 is YYEEEE in the germline V gene. There are 13 residues in the CDR3. CDR3 in amino acids: CASSGGTDYEQYF. The CDR3 nucleotides read TGTGCCAGCAGCGGGGGGACAGACTACGAGCAGTACTTC. The whole variable domain, filled in from reference TRBV5-6 and TRBJ2-7, reads DAGVTQSPTHLIKTRGQQVTLRCSPKSGHDTVSWYQQALGQGPQFIFQYYEEEERQRGNFPDRFSGHQFPNYSSELNVNALLLGDSALYLCASSGGTDYEQYFGPGTRLTVT.

V is TRBV28 and J is TRBJ1-1; D gene uncertain. Germline loops: CDR1 MDHEN, CDR2 SYDVKM. The CDR3 is 12 residues long. The V and J ends lost 6 bases and 8 bases respectively, with 13 bases between them. CDR3: CASSVQSVEAFF. The CDR3, as DNA: TGTGCCAGCAGCGTTCAAAGCGTAGAAGCTTTCTTT.

This chain connects TRBV5-1 to TRBJ2-2, with D perhaps matching TRBD1 or TRBD2 (5 bases each). V dropped 7 bases and J dropped 2 bases, with 24 bases sitting between them. The CDR3 spans 18 residues. CDR1 SGHRS and CDR2 YFSETQ come from the germline V gene. For the CDR3, the DNA is TGCGCCAGCTCACAATTCGGGGCTACGCGGTTAAACACCGGGGAGCTGTTTTTT. Encoded protein: CASSQFGATRLNTGELFF.